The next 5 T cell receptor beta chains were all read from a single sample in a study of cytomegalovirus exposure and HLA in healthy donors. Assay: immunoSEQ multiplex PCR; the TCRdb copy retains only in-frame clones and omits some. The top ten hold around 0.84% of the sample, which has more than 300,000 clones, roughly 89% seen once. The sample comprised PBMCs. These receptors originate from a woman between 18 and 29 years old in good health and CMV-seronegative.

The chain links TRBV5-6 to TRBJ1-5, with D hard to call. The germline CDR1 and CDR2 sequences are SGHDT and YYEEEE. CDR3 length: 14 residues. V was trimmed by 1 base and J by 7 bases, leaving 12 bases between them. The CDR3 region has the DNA TGTGCCAGCAGCTTGAGGTCGGGGAGGCAGCCCCAGCATTTT. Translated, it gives CASSLRSGRQPQHF.

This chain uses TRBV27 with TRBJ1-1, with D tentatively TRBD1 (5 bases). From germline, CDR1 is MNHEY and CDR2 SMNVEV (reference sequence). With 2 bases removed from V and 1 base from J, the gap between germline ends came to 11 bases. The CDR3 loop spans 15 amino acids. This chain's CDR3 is CASSLSGGGNTEAFF. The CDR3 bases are TGTGCCAGCAGTTTAAGCGGCGGGGGGAACACTGAAGCTTTCTTT.

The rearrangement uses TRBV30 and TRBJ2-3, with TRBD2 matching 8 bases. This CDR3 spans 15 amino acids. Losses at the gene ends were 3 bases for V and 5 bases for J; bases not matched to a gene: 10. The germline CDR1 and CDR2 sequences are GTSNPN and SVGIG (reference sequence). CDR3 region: CAWSGSGTMEDTQYF. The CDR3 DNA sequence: TGTGCCTGGAGCGGTAGCGGGACTATGGAAGATACGCAGTATTTT.

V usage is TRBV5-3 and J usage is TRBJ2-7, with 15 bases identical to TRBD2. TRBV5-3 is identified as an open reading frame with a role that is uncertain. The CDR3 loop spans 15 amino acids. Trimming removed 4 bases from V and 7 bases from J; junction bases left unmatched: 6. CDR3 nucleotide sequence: TGTGCCAGAAGCCCGGGACTAGCGGGAGGTGGAGAGCAGTACTTC. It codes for CARSPGLAGGGEQYF.

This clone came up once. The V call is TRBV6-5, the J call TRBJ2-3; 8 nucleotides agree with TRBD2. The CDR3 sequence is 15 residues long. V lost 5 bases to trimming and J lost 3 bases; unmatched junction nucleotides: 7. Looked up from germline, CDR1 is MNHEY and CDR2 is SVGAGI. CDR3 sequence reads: CASSNPGTSTDTQYF. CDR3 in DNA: TGTGCCAGCAGTAACCCCGGGACTAGTACAGATACGCAGTATTTT.